Below, 19 T cell receptor beta chains from the same sample are listed, as sequenced in a study of T cell changes during pregnancy in multiple sclerosis. TCRdb keeps only in-frame clones here, not all; method: immunoSEQ multiplex PCR. The sample contains about 92,000 clones, around 90% of which appear only once. The source was peripheral blood, collected in the first trimester of pregnancy. Every receptor here comes from a female donor with multiple sclerosis, enrolled in a pregnancy study.

The V gene is TRBV9, the J gene TRBJ2-3, with 11 bases matching TRBD2. The CDR3 loop spans 15 amino acids. Germline values: CDR1 SGDLS, CDR2 YYNGEE. After removal of 4 bases from V and 6 bases from J, the junction contained 7 bases not matched to a gene. The CDR3 coding sequence is TGTGCCAGCAGCCGGACTAGCGGGCTGAGTGATACGCAGTATTTT. It codes for CASSRTSGLSDTQYF.

The chain recombines TRBV5-1 with TRBJ2-1; tentatively, D is TRBD1 (5 bases). The CDR3 runs 12 residues. The V and J ends lost 4 bases and 8 bases respectively, with 10 bases between them. The V gene's germline CDR1 is SGHRS and CDR2 YFSETQ. CDR3 in amino acids: CASSTLTDEQFF. The CDR3 DNA reads TGCGCCAGCAGCACCCTGACAGATGAGCAGTTCTTC. The variable domain in full, completed from reference TRBV5-1 and TRBJ2-1, reads KAGVTQTPRYLIKTRGQQVTLSCSPISGHRSVSWYQQTPGQGLQFLFEYFSETQRNKGNFPGRFSGRQFSNSRSEMNVSTLELGDSALYLCASSTLTDEQFFGPGTRLTVL.

The V gene is TRBV19, the J gene TRBJ1-5; D perhaps matches TRBD1 (6 bases). The germline V gene has CDR1 LNHDA and CDR2 SQIVND (reference sequence). This CDR3 has 17 residues. Between the trimmed V and J ends, which lost 6 bases and 6 bases, there was a span of 24 bases. The CDR3 DNA follows: TGTGCCAGTAGGAAGGTGGGAGGGGGAAGGGGTAGTCAGCCCCAGCATTTT. Translating it yields CASRKVGGGRGSQPQHF.

The rearrangement joins TRBV4-3 to TRBJ2-1; TRBD1 is a possible D gene (7 bases). This CDR3 contains 14 residues. V was trimmed by 0 bases and J by 5 bases, leaving 8 bases between them. Germline values: CDR1 LGHNA, CDR2 YSLEER. The CDR3 spells CASSQDRGDNEQFF. CDR3 in DNA: TGCGCCAGCAGCCAAGACAGGGGGGACAATGAGCAGTTCTTC.

This chain joins TRBV5-8 and TRBJ2-7; TRBD2 aligns across 8 bases. V lost 2 bases, J lost 3 bases, and 7 bases stayed unmatched. This CDR3 is 15 amino acids long. From germline, CDR1 is SGHTS and CDR2 YDEGEE. The CDR3 reads CASSFPGGILYEQYF. CDR3 bases: TGTGCCAGCAGCTTCCCGGGGGGGATTCTCTACGAGCAGTACTTC.

The chain employs TRBV7-2 and TRBJ2-3, with 10 bases that match TRBD2. The CDR3 totals 17 residues. CDR1 and CDR2 (germline): SGHTA, FQGNSA. With V trimmed by 1 base and J by 0 bases, 4 bases remained unmatched. DNA of the CDR3: TGTGCCAGCAGCTTAGGGGCTAGCGGGAGTAGCACAGATACGCAGTATTTT. Translated: CASSLGASGSSTDTQYF. Full variable domain (remainder filled in from reference TRBV7-2 and TRBJ2-3): GAGVSQSPSNKVTEKGKDVELRCDPISGHTALYWYRQSLGQGLEFLIYFQGNSAPDKSGLPSDRFSAERTGGSVSTLTIQRTQQEDSAVYLCASSLGASGSSTDTQYFGPGTRLTVL.

V and J are TRBV29-1 and TRBJ1-1; 7 nucleotides align to TRBD1. The germline V gene encodes CDR1 SQVTM and CDR2 ANQGSEA. J gave up 8 bases and V 4 bases, and 7 bases lay outside the gene matches. The CDR3 runs to 12 residues. DNA of the CDR3: TGCAGCGTTGGGCCCACAGGGGTCGAAGCTTTCTTT. It yields the protein CSVGPTGVEAFF. Variable domain in full (rest from reference TRBV29-1 and TRBJ1-1): SAVISQKPSRDICQRGTSLTIQCQVDSQVTMMFWYRQQPGQSLTLIATANQGSEATYESGFVIDKFPISRPNLTFSTLTVSNMSPEDSSIYLCSVGPTGVEAFFGQGTRLTVV.

The chain carries TRBV27 and TRBJ2-3; tentatively, D is TRBD1 (5 bases). The CDR3 has 15 residues. The V gene lost 3 bases and the J gene lost 1 base, with 11 bases spanning the gap. Looked up from germline, CDR1 is MNHEY and CDR2 is SMNVEV (reference sequence). The CDR3 sequence: CASSFRVYRTDTQYF. DNA of the CDR3: TGTGCCAGCAGTTTCAGGGTATATCGCACAGATACGCAGTATTTT.

This sequence joins TRBV5-1 and TRBJ2-3; 9 bases line up with TRBD1. The CDR3 contains 14 residues. V lost 5 bases and J lost 4; bases outside the gene matches: 5. CDR1 and CDR2 from the germline V gene are SGHRS and YFSETQ. CDR3 protein: CASRRGQGSDTQYF. Here the CDR3 DNA reads TGCGCCAGCAGACGAGGACAGGGGTCAGATACGCAGTATTTT. The full variable domain, with the rest looked up from reference TRBV5-1 and TRBJ2-3, is KAGVTQTPRYLIKTRGQQVTLSCSPISGHRSVSWYQQTPGQGLQFLFEYFSETQRNKGNFPGRFSGRQFSNSRSEMNVSTLELGDSALYLCASRRGQGSDTQYFGPGTRLTVL.

The chain joins TRBV11-2 to TRBJ2-4, with D perhaps TRBD2 (7 bases). Germline V gene sequence: CDR1 SGHAT, CDR2 FQNNGV. Trimming cost V 1 base and J 5 bases, with 12 bases left between them. The CDR3 runs 15 residues. Here the CDR3 reads CASSLGGGEQNIQYF. CDR3 in DNA: TGTGCCAGCAGCTTAGGAGGGGGGGAGCAAAACATTCAGTACTTC.

In its sample, this clone was seen once. This sequence joins TRBV19 and TRBJ2-3; TRBD1 might be the D (6 bases). The CDR3 runs to 15 residues. The germline gives CDR1 LNHDA, CDR2 SQIVND (reference sequence). V was trimmed by 3 bases and J by 2 bases, leaving 12 bases between them. CDR3 nucleotides: TGTGCCAGTAGTATTGAGCAGGGGCCCACAGATACGCAGTATTTT. This codes for CASSIEQGPTDTQYF.

The V call is TRBV2, the J call TRBJ1-1, with no clear D. This CDR3 has 13 residues. Trimming shortened V by 7 bases and J by 4 bases, and 13 bases separated the two germline ends. The germline V gene encodes CDR1 SNHLY and CDR2 FYNNEI. This CDR3 is CASNGRLGTEAFF. DNA for the CDR3: TGTGCCAGCAACGGGAGGTTGGGCACTGAAGCTTTCTTT.

The sample holds one count of this clone. The chain uses TRBV11-2 and TRBJ2-2, with D hard to call. V lost 1 base and J 4 bases, leaving 7 bases between the germline ends. The CDR3 extends over 14 amino acids. Germline V CDR1 and CDR2: SGHAT, FQNNGV. CDR3 amino acids: CASSLVLPTGELFF. The CDR3 bases are TGTGCCAGCAGCTTAGTCCTCCCCACCGGGGAGCTGTTTTTT.

The rearrangement links TRBV7-6 to TRBJ2-2; 9 positions match TRBD1. Per germline, CDR1 SGHVS and CDR2 FNYEAQ. Losses at the gene ends were 1 base for V and 1 base for J; bases not matched to a gene: 7. The CDR3 sequence is 18 residues long. The CDR3 DNA follows: TGTGCCAGCAGCTTAGAGTGGACAGGGGCCATGAACACCGGGGAGCTGTTTTTT. It encodes CASSLEWTGAMNTGELFF.

The chain carries TRBV14 and TRBJ2-7; D is possibly TRBD1 (5 bases). The CDR3 totals 14 residues. V lost 1 base and J lost 2, with 9 bases in between. Per the germline V gene, CDR1 is SGHDN and CDR2 is FVKESK. The CDR3 DNA is TGTGCCAGCAGCCAAGTCTCAGGGCCCTACGAGCAGTACTTC. Protein: CASSQVSGPYEQYF.

V gene TRBV5-4 combines with J gene TRBJ2-2, with D possibly TRBD1 on 7 matching bases. CDR1 SGHNT and CDR2 YYREEE come from the germline V gene (reference sequence). CDR3 length: 13 residues. V lost 2 bases and J lost 6, with 8 bases in between. In DNA, the CDR3 is TGTGCCAGCAGCTTCAGGGGGGCCGGGGAGCTGTTTTTT. The encoded protein is CASSFRGAGELFF. The whole variable domain, filled in from reference TRBV5-4 and TRBJ2-2, reads ETGVTQSPTHLIKTRGQQVTLRCSSQSGHNTVSWYQQALGQGPQFIFQYYREEENGRGNFPPRFSGLQFPNYSSELNVNALELDDSALYLCASSFRGAGELFFGEGSRLTVL.

The rearrangement uses TRBV30 and TRBJ2-5; TRBD1 matches 8 bases. This CDR3 region has 14 residues. The V gene end was trimmed by 1 base and the J gene end by 6 bases; junction bases not matched to a gene: 7. From germline, CDR1 is GTSNPN and CDR2 SVGIG (reference sequence). DNA for the CDR3: TGTGCCTGGAGTGACAGGGGGTACGAAAAGACCCAGTACTTC. Protein product: CAWSDRGYEKTQYF.

The rearrangement uses TRBV6-1 and TRBJ1-5; 10 bases are shared with TRBD1. Germline V gene sequence: CDR1 MNHNS, CDR2 SASEGT. The CDR3 is made up of 15 amino acids. V dropped 1 base and J dropped 6; count of bases not matched to a gene: 3. CDR3 in DNA: TGTGCCAGCAGTGAAGGACAGGGGGCTACTCAGCCCCAGCATTTT. This translates into CASSEGQGATQPQHF.

The rearrangement joins TRBV9 to TRBJ2-1; 12 bases map to TRBD2. After removal of 4 bases from V and 7 bases from J, the junction contained 6 bases not matched to a gene. The CDR3 length is 15 residues. Per the germline V gene, CDR1 is SGDLS and CDR2 is YYNGEE. CDR3 in amino acids: CASSLSSGRENEQFF. Here the CDR3 DNA reads TGTGCCAGCAGCCTCTCTAGCGGGAGGGAAAATGAGCAGTTCTTC. Full variable domain (remainder filled in from reference TRBV9 and TRBJ2-1): DSGVTQTPKHLITATGQRVTLRCSPRSGDLSVYWYQQSLDQGLQFLIQYYNGEERAKGNILERFSAQQFPDLHSELNLSSLELGDSALYFCASSLSSGRENEQFFGPGTRLTVL.